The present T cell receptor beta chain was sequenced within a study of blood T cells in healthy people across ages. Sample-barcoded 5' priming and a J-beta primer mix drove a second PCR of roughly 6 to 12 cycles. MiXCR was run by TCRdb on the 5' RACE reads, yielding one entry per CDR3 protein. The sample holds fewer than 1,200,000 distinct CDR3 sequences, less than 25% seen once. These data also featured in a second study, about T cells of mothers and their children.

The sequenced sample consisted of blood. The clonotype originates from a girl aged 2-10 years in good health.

The CDR3 region is CASSLPTGDNEQFF. For the CDR3, the DNA is TGTGCCAGCAGTTTGCCTACAGGGGACAATGAGCAGTTCTTC. This sequence joins TRBV27 and TRBJ2-1, with 7 bases identical to TRBD1. The V gene's germline CDR1 is MNHEY and CDR2 SMNVEV (reference sequence). This CDR3 is 14 amino acids long. The V gene end was trimmed by 3 bases and the J gene end by 5 bases; junction bases not matched to a gene: 4.